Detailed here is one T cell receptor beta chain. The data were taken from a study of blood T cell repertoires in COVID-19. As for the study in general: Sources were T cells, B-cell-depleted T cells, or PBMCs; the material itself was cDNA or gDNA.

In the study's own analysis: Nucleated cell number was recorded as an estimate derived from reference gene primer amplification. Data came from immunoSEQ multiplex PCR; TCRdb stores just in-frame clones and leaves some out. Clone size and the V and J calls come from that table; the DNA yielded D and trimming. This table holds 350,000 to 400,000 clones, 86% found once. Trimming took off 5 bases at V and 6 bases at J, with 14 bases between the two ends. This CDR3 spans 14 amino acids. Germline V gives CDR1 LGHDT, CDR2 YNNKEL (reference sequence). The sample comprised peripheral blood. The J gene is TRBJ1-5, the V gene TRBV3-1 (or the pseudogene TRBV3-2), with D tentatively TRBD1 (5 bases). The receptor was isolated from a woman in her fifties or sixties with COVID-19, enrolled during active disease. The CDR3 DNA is TGTGCCAGCAGCAGCGGCGGGGGAAGTCAGCCCCAGCATTTT. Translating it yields CASSSGGGSQPQHF.